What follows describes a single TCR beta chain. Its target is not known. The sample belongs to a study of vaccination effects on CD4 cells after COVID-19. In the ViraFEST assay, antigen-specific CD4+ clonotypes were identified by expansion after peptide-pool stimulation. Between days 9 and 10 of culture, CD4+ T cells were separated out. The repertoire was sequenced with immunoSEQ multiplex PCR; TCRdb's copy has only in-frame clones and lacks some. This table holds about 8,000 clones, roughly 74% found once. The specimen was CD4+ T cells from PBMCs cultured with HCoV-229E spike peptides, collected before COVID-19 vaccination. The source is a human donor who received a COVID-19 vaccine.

The CDR3 sequence is CASSVAAGGQRSGANVLTF. The CDR3, as DNA: TGTGCCAGCAGCGTAGCAGCTGGGGGGCAGCGCTCTGGGGCCAACGTCCTGACTTTC. The chain has TRBV9 and TRBJ2-6, with D perhaps given as TRBD1 or TRBD2 (6 bases each). This CDR3 spans 19 amino acids. Germline V gives CDR1 SGDLS, CDR2 YYNGEE. V dropped 0 bases and J dropped 0 bases, with 16 bases sitting between them.